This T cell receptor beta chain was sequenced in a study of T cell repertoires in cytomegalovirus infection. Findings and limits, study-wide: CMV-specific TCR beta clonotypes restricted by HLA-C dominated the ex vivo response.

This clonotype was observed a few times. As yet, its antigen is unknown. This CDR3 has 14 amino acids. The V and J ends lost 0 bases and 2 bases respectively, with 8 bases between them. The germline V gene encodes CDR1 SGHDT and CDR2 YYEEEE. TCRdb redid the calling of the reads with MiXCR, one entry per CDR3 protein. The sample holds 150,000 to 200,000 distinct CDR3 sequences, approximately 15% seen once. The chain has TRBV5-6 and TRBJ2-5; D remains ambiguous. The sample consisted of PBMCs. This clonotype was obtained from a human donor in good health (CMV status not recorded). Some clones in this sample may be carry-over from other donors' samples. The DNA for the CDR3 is TGTGCCAGCAGCTTGGGAAACCAGCAAGAGACCCAGTACTTC. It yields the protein CASSLGNQQETQYF.